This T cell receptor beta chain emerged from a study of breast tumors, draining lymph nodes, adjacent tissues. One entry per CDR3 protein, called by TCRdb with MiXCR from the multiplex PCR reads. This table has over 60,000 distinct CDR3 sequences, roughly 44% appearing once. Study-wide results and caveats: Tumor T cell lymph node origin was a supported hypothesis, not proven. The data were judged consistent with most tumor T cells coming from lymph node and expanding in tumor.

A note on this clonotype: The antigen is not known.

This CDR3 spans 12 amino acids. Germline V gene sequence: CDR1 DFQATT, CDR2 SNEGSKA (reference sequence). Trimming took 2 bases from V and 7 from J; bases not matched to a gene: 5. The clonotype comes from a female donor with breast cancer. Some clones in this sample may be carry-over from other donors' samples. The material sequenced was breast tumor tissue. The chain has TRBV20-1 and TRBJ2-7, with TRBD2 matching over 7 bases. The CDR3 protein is CSARLGGVEQYF. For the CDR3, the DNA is TGCAGTGCTAGATTGGGGGGGGTGGAGCAGTACTTC.